Presented here are 6 T cell receptor beta chains from one specimen sequenced in a study of blood T cell repertoires in COVID-19. The assay was immunoSEQ multiplex PCR, and TCRdb's table has in-frame clones only and misses some. This table holds about 500,000 clones, roughly 87% found once. What was sequenced was peripheral blood. The source of these receptors is a man in his late teens or twenties with COVID-19, enrolled during active disease.

The V call is TRBV2, the J call TRBJ1-5; possible D gene TRBD1, 5 bases. This CDR3 region has 13 residues. V lost 4 bases and J lost 10, with 14 bases in between. Germline V gives CDR1 SNHLY, CDR2 FYNNEI. CDR3 bases: TGTGCCAGCAGTGGGGGCCCCGTCGAACCCCAGCATTTT. Protein sequence: CASSGGPVEPQHF.

The chain employs TRBV3-1 (or the pseudogene TRBV3-2) and TRBJ1-6; D unclear. CDR1 is LGHDT, CDR2 YNNKEL, per germline (reference sequence). This CDR3 has 16 amino acids. V was trimmed by 4 bases and J by 10 bases, leaving 20 bases between them. CDR3 region: CASSPHQEGSRSPLHF. Written as DNA, the CDR3 is TGTGCCAGCAGCCCGCACCAGGAGGGCTCCAGGTCACCCCTCCACTTT.

The genes are TRBV5-6 and TRBJ2-5; D ambiguous. Trimming took 0 bases from V and 1 from J, leaving 7 bases between them. The CDR3 spans 14 residues. Germline V CDR1 and CDR2: SGHDT, YYEEEE. CDR3 residues: CASSLVGSQETQYF. As DNA, the CDR3 is TGTGCCAGCAGCTTGGTGGGCAGCCAAGAGACCCAGTACTTC.

The chain employs TRBV5-1 and TRBJ2-5; D not resolved. Germline values: CDR1 SGHRS, CDR2 YFSETQ. CDR3 length equals 13 residues. Trimming removed 5 bases from V and 2 bases from J, with 10 bases in between. The CDR3 spells CASRNSPQETQYF. The DNA for the CDR3 is TGCGCCAGCAGAAACAGCCCTCAAGAGACCCAGTACTTC.

This clone was recorded at least ten times. The rearrangement uses TRBV6-6 and TRBJ2-2, with TRBD2 identical over 7 bases. With V trimmed by 5 bases and J by 0 bases, 9 bases remained unmatched. CDR3 length equals 17 residues. Per the germline V gene, CDR1 is MNHNY and CDR2 is SVGAGI (reference sequence). CDR3 DNA sequence: TGTGCCAGCAGTCCCCGGGCGAGCGGGGCGAACACCGGGGAGCTGTTTTTT. This gives the protein CASSPRASGANTGELFF.

This sequence joins TRBV11-2 and TRBJ2-3; 8 nucleotides agree with TRBD2. The CDR3 contains 16 residues. Germline CDR1 reads SGHAT; CDR2 reads FQNNGV. The J segment lost 6 bases and the V segment lost 5 bases, leaving 13 bases of the junction unmatched. CDR3 in amino acids: CASSPGAGTSFDTQYF. CDR3 DNA sequence: TGTGCCAGCAGCCCCGGAGCCGGGACTAGTTTCGATACGCAGTATTTT.